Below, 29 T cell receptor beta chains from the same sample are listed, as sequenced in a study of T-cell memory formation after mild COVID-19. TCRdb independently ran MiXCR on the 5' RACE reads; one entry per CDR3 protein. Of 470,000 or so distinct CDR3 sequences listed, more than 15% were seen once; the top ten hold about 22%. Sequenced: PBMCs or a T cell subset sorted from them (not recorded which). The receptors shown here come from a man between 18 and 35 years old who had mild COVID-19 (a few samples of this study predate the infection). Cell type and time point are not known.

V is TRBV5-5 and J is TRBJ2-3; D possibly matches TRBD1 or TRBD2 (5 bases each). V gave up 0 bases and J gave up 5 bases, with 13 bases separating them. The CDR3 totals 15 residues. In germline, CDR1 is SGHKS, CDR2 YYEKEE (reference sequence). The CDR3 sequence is CASSLDGAGLDTQYF. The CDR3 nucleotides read TGTGCCAGCAGCTTGGACGGGGCAGGGTTAGATACGCAGTATTTT.

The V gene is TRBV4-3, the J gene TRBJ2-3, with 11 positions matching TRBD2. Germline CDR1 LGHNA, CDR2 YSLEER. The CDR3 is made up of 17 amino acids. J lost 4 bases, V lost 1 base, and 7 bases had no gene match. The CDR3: CASSQGVAGGPPDTQYF. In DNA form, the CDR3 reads TGCGCCAGCAGCCAAGGGGTAGCGGGGGGGCCCCCAGATACGCAGTATTTT.

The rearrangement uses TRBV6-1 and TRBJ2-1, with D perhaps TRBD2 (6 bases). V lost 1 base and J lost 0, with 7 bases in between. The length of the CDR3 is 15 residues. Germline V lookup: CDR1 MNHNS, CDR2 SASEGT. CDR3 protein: CASSEDGSSYNEQFF. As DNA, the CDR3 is TGTGCCAGCAGTGAAGACGGGAGCTCCTACAATGAGCAGTTCTTC.

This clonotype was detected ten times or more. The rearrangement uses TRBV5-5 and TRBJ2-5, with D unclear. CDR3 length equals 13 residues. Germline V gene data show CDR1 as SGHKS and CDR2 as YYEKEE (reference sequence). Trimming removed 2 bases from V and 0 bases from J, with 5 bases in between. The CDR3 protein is CASSFEDQETQYF. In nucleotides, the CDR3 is TGTGCCAGCAGCTTCGAAGACCAAGAGACCCAGTACTTC.

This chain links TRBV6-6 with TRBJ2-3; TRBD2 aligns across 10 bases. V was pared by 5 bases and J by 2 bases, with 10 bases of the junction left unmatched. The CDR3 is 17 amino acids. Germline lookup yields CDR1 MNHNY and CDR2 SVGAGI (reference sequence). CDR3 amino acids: CASSPLWTSGYTDTQYF. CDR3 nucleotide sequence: TGTGCCAGCAGTCCCCTATGGACTAGCGGCTACACAGATACGCAGTATTTT.

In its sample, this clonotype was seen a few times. CDR3 DNA sequence: TGTGCCAGCAGCTCAAGCATAGGGCTACGTTCCTACGAGCAGTACTTC. This translates into CASSSSIGLRSYEQYF. The chain uses TRBV7-9 and TRBJ2-7, with D uncertain. The CDR3 is made up of 16 amino acids. In germline, CDR1 is SEHNR, CDR2 FQNEAQ (reference sequence). V was cut by 4 bases and J by 1 base, with 17 bases left in between.

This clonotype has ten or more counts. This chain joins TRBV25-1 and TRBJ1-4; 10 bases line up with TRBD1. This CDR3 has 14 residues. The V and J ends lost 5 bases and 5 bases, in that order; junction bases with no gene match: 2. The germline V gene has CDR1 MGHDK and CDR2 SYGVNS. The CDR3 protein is CASSRTGGNEKLFF. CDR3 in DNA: TGTGCCAGCAGTCGGACAGGGGGGAATGAAAAACTGTTTTTT.

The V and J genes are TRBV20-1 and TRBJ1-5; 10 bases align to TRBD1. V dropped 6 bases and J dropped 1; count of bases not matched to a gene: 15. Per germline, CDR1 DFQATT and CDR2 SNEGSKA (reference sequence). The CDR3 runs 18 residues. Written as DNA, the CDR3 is TGCAGTGCGCTAGAGGGGACAGGGGCCCCTTACAGCAATCAGCCCCAGCATTTT. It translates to CSALEGTGAPYSNQPQHF.

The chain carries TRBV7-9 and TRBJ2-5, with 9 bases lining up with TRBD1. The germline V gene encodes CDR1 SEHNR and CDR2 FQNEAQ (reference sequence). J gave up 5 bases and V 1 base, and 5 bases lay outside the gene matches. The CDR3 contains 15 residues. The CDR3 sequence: CASSLDRGRRETQYF. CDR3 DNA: TGTGCCAGCAGCTTAGACAGGGGGCGAAGGGAGACCCAGTACTTC.

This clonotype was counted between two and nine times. CDR3 loop: CASSFGSDEQFF. DNA of the CDR3: TGTGCCAGCAGCTTCGGATCGGATGAGCAGTTCTTC. The J gene is TRBJ2-1, the V gene TRBV27; D unclear. This CDR3 is 12 amino acids long. The ends were cut back, 6 bases at V and 8 bases at J, with 11 bases in the middle. From germline, CDR1 is MNHEY and CDR2 SMNVEV (reference sequence).

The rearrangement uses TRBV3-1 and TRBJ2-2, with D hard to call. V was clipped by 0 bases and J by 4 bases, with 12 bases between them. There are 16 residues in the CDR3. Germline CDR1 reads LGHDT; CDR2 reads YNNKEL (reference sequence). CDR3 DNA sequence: TGTGCCAGCAGCCAAGAGATGGAGCCAGGCACCGGGGAGCTGTTTTTT. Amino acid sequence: CASSQEMEPGTGELFF.

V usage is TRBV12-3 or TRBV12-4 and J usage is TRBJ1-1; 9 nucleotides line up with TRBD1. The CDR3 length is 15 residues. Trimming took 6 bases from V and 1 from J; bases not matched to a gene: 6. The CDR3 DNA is TGTGCCAGCAGGCCCTGGACAGGGGCGAACACTGAAGCTTTCTTT. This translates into CASRPWTGANTEAFF.

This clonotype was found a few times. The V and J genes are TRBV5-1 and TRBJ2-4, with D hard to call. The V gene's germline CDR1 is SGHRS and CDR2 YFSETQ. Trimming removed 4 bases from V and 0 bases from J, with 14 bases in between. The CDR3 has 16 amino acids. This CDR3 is CASSPDLFPAKNIQYF. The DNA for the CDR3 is TGCGCCAGCAGCCCCGACCTGTTTCCAGCCAAAAACATTCAGTACTTC.

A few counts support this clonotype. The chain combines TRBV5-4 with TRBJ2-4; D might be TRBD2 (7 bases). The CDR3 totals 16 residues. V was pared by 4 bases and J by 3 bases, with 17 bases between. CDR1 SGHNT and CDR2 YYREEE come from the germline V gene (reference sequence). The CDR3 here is CASSPGGLSGKNIQYF. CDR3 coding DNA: TGTGCCAGCAGCCCCGGGGGGCTTTCTGGCAAAAACATTCAGTACTTC.

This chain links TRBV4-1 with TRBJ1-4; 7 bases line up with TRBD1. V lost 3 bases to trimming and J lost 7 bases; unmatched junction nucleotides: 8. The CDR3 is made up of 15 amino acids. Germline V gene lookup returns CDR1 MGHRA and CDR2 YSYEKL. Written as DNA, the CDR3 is TGCGCCAGCAGCCAGACAGGGACGAGTGGTGAAAAACTGTTTTTT. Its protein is CASSQTGTSGEKLFF.

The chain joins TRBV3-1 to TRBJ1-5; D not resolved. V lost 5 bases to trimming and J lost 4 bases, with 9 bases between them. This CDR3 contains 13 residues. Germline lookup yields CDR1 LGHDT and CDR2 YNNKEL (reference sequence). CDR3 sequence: CASSYQVNQPQHF. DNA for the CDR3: TGTGCCAGCAGCTACCAGGTGAATCAGCCCCAGCATTTT.

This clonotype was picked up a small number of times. The CDR3 nucleotides are TGTGCCAGCAGCCCTGCTGGTGGGCGACCAGATACGCAGTATTTT. This translates into CASSPAGGRPDTQYF. This chain links TRBV7-6 with TRBJ2-3; D gene unclear. From germline, CDR1 is SGHVS and CDR2 FNYEAQ. Trimming pared 5 bases from V and 4 bases from J, leaving 16 bases between. The CDR3 is made up of 15 amino acids. The whole variable domain, filled in from reference TRBV7-6 and TRBJ2-3, reads GAGVSQSPRYKVTKRGQDVALRCDPISGHVSLYWYRQALGQGPEFLTYFNYEAQQDKSGLPNDRFSAERPEGSISTLTIQRTEQRDSAMYRCASSPAGGRPDTQYFGPGTRLTVL.

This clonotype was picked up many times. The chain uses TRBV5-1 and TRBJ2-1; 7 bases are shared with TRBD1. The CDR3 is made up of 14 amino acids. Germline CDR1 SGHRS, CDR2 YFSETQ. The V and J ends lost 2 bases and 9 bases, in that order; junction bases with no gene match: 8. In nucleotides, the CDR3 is TGCGCCAGCAGCTTCCAACAGGGGTCGGGTGAGCAGTTCTTC. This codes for CASSFQQGSGEQFF.

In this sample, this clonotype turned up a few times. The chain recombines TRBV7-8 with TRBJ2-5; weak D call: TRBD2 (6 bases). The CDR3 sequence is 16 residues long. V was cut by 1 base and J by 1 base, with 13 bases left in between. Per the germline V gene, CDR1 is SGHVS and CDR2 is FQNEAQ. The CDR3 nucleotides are TGTGCCAGCAGCTTAGGGGGCGCTAGCGCCCAAGAGACCCAGTACTTC. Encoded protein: CASSLGGASAQETQYF. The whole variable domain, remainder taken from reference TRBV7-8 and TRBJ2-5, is GAGVSQSPRYKVAKRGQDVALRCDPISGHVSLFWYQQALGQGPEFLTYFQNEAQLDKSGLPSDRFFAERPEGSVSTLKIQRTQQEDSAVYLCASSLGGASAQETQYFGPGTRLLVL.

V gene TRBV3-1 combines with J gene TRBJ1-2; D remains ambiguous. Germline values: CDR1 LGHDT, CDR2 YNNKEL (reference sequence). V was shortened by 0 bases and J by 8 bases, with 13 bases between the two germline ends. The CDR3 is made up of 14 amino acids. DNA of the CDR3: TGTGCCAGCAGCCAAGATCGACGGCCCTGGGGCTACACCTTC. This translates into CASSQDRRPWGYTF.

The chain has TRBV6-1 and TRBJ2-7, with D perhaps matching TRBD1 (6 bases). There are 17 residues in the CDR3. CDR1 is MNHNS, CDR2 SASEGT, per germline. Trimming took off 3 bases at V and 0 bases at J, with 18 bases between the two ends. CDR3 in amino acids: CASSEPMTGHISYEQYV. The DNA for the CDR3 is TGTGCCAGCAGTGAGCCGATGACAGGTCACATCTCCTACGAGCAGTACGTC.

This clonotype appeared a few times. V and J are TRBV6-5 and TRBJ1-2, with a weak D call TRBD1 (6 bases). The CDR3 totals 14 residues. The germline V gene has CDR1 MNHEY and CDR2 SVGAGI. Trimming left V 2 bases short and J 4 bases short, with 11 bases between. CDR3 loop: CASSYGGRSYGYTF. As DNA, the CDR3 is TGTGCCAGCAGTTACGGGGGGCGCAGCTATGGCTACACCTTC.

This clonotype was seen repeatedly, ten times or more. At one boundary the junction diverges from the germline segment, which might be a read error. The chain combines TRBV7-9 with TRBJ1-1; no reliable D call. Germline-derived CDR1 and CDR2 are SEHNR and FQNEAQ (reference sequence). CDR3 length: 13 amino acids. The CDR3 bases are TGCGCCAGCAGCTTGGAGAGTAACACTGAAGCTTTCTTT. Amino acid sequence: CASSLESNTEAFF.

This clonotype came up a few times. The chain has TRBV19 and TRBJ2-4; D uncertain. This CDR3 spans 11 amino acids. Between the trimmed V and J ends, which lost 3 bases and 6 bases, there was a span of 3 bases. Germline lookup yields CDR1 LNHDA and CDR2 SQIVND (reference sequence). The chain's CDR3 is CASSIRNIQYF. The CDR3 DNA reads TGTGCCAGTAGTATCAGAAACATTCAGTACTTC. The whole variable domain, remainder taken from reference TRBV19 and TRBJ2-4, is DGGITQSPKYLFRKEGQNVTLSCEQNLNHDAMYWYRQDPGQGLRLIYYSQIVNDFQKGDIAEGYSVSREKKESFPLTVTSAQKNPTAFYLCASSIRNIQYFGAGTRLSVL.

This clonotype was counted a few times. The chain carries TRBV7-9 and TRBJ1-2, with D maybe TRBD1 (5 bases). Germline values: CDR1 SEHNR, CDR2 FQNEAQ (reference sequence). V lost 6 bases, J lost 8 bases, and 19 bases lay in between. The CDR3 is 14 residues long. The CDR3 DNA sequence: TGTGCCAGCAGTAGGGACCGATGGAGTCGGGGCTACACCTTC. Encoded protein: CASSRDRWSRGYTF.

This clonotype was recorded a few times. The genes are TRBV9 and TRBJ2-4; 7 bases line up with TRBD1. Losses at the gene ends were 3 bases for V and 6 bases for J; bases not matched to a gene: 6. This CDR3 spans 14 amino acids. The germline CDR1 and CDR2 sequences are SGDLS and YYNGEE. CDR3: CASSATGTGNIQYF. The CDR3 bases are TGTGCCAGCAGCGCGACAGGGACGGGAAACATTCAGTACTTC.

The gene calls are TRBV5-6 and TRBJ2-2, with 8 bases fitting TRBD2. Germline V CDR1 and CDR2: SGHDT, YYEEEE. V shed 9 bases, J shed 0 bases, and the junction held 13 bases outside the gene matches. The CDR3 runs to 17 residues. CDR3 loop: CATQPGLENTNTGELFF. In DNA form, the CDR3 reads TGTGCCACCCAACCGGGACTAGAAAATACGAACACCGGGGAGCTGTTTTTT.

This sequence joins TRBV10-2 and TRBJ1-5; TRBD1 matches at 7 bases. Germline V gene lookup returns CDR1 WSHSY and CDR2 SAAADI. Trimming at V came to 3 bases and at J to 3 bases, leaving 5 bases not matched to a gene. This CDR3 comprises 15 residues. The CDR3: CASSDGTAINQPQHF. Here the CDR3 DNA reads TGCGCCAGCAGTGACGGGACAGCTATCAATCAGCCCCAGCATTTT.

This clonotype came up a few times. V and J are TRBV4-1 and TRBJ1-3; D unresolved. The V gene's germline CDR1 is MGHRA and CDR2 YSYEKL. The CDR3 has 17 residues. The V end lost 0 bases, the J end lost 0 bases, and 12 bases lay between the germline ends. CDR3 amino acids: CASSQDGGVLSGNTIYF. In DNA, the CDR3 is TGCGCCAGCAGCCAAGATGGTGGGGTCCTCTCTGGAAACACCATATATTTT.